The source of this T cell receptor beta chain is a study of blood T cell repertoires in COVID-19. Across the whole study: Acute and convalescent COVID-19 specimens originated in the United States, Italy and Spain. Sample material is recorded as cDNA or gDNA derived from T cells, B-cell-depleted T cells, or PBMCs.

CDR1 is SGHRS and CDR2 is YFSETQ in the germline V gene. Trimming took off 3 bases at V and 5 bases at J, with 8 bases between the two ends. CDR3 size: 12 residues. In the original analysis: From reference gene primer amplification, estimates of nucleated cell counts were derived. Clones were sequenced by immunoSEQ multiplex PCR, and TCRdb holds only the in-frame ones, with some missing. V and J calls and clone size are those listed in that table; D and trimming were worked out from the DNA. The sample lists approximately 110,000 clones; over 75% were seen once. The rearrangement links TRBV5-1 to TRBJ1-1; TRBD1 is a possible D gene (6 bases). The sequenced sample was peripheral blood. The sequence derives from a man in his sixties or seventies with active or convalescent COVID-19. In DNA form, the CDR3 reads TGCGCCAGCAGCTACGACAGGACTGAAGCTTTCTTT. This translates into CASSYDRTEAFF.